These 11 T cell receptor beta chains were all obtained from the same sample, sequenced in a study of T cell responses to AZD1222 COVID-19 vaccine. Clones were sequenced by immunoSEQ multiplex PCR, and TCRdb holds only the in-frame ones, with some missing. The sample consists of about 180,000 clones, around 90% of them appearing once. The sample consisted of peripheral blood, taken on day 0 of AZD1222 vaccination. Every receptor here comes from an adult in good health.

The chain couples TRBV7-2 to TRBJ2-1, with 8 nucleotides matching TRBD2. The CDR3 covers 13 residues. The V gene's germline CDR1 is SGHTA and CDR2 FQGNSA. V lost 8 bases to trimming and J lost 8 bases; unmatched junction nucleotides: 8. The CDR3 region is CASVTTSGHEQFF. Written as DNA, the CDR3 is TGTGCCAGCGTAACTACTAGCGGTCATGAGCAGTTCTTC.

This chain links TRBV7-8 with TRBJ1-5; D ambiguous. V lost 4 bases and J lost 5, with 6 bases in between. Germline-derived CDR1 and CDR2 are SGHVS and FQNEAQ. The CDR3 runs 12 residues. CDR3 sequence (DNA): TGTGCCAGCAGCTCCCTATATCAGCCCCAGCATTTT. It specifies CASSSLYQPQHF.

CDR3 region: CASSLRTATQFF. The CDR3 DNA sequence: TGTGCCAGCAGTTTACGGACAGCCACCCAATTCTTC. This chain connects TRBV28 to TRBJ2-1, with D perhaps TRBD1 (6 bases). V was cut by 2 bases and J by 16 bases, with 15 bases left in between. Germline V gene sequence: CDR1 MDHEN, CDR2 SYDVKM. The CDR3 extends over 12 amino acids.

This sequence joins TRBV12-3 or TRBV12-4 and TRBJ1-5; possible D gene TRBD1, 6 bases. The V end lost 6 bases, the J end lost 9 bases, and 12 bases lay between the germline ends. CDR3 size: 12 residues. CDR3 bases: TGTGCCAGCAGCAGGACAGTTTGGCCCCAGCATTTT. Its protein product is CASSRTVWPQHF.

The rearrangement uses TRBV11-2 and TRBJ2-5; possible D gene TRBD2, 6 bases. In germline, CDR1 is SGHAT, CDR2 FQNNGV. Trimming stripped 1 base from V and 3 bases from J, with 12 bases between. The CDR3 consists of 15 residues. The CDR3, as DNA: TGTGCCAGCAGCTTAGTCCCCGGGACTGAAGAGACCCAGTACTTC. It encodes CASSLVPGTEETQYF.

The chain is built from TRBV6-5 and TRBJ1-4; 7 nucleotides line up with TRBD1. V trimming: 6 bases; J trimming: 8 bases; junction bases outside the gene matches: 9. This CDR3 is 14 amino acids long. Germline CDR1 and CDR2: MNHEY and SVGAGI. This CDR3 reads CASSNRGPSEKLFF. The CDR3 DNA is TGTGCCAGCAGCAACAGGGGACCATCGGAAAAACTGTTTTTT.

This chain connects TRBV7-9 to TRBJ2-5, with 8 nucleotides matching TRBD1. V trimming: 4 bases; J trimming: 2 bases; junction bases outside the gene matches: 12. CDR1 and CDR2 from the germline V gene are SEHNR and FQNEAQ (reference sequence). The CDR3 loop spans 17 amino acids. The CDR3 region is CASSSRGQVIAQETQYF. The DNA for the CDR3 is TGTGCCAGCAGCTCCCGGGGACAGGTGATCGCGCAAGAGACCCAGTACTTC.

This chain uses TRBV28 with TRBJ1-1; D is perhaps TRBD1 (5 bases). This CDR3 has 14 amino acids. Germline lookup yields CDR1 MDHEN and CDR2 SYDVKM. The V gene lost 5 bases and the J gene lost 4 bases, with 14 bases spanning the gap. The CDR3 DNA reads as TGTGCCAGCAGTCCCGCCGGGGGGGGCACTGAAGCTTTCTTT. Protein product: CASSPAGGGTEAFF.

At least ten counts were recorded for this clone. CDR3 in DNA: TGTGCCAGCAGTTGGGAAGGGACACGGGGCAATCAGCCCCAGCATTTT. This codes for CASSWEGTRGNQPQHF. The V call is TRBV28, the J call TRBJ1-5, with a tentative D call TRBD1 (6 bases). CDR1 and CDR2 (germline): MDHEN, SYDVKM. V was trimmed by 4 bases and J by 2 bases, leaving 15 bases between them. The CDR3 extends over 16 amino acids. The full variable domain, with the rest looked up from reference TRBV28 and TRBJ1-5, is DVKVTQSSRYLVKRTGEKVFLECVQDMDHENMFWYRQDPGLGLRLIYFSYDVKMKEKGDIPEGYSVSREKKERFSLILESASTNQTSMYLCASSWEGTRGNQPQHFGDGTRLSIL.

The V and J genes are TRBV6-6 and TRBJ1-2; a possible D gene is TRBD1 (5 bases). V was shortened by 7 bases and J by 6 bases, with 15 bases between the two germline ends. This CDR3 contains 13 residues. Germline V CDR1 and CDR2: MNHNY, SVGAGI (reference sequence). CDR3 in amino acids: CASTSGGGHGYTF. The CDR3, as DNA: TGTGCCAGCACGTCGGGGGGAGGTCATGGCTACACCTTC.

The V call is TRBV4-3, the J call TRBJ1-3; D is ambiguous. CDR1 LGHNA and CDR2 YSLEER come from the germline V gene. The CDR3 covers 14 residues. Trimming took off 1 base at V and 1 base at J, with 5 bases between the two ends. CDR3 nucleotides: TGCGCCAGCAGCCAAGGGGCGTCTGGAAACACCATATATTTT. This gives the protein CASSQGASGNTIYF.